Below are 13 T cell receptor beta chains sequenced from a single sample in a study of cytomegalovirus exposure and HLA in healthy donors. A multiplex PCR was run with 60 Vbeta primers and 13 Jbeta primers. Using immunoSEQ multiplex PCR, the repertoire was profiled, and TCRdb retains in-frame clones only, with some absent. The sample lists around 210,000 clones, roughly 78% occurring once. The material sequenced was PBMCs. The origin of the receptors is a boy between 10 and 17 years old in good health and CMV-seronegative.

This sequence joins TRBV4-1 and TRBJ1-2, with a tentative D call TRBD1 (6 bases). Germline V lookup: CDR1 MGHRA, CDR2 YSYEKL. V was cut by 3 bases and J by 5 bases, with 19 bases left in between. The CDR3 loop spans 16 amino acids. CDR3 region: CASSQGGGQSLYGYTF. CDR3 nucleotide sequence: TGCGCCAGCAGCCAGGGCGGGGGACAATCCCTTTATGGCTACACCTTC.

The V gene is TRBV5-1, the J gene TRBJ1-2, with D perhaps matching TRBD1 (6 bases). The CDR3 spans 13 residues. Germline V gene lookup returns CDR1 SGHRS and CDR2 YFSETQ. Trimming shortened V by 4 bases and J by 4 bases, and 11 bases separated the two germline ends. CDR3 nucleotide sequence: TGCGCCAGCAGCCAGGACAGTCTCTATGGCTACACCTTC. Its translation: CASSQDSLYGYTF.

The V call is TRBV11-3, the J call TRBJ2-3; tentative D call: TRBD2 (6 bases). Between the trimmed V and J ends, which lost 8 bases and 1 base, there was a span of 16 bases. Germline V gene data show CDR1 as SGHNT and CDR2 as YENEEA. This CDR3 is built from 15 residues. The CDR3 is CASGRMSGRTDTQYF. The CDR3 nucleotides read TGTGCCAGCGGCCGTATGAGCGGGCGCACAGATACGCAGTATTTT. The full variable domain, completed using reference TRBV11-3 and TRBJ2-3, is EAGVVQSPRYKIIEKKQPVAFWCNPISGHNTLYWYLQNLGQGPELLIRYENEEAVDDSQLPKDRFSAERLKGVDSTLKIQPAELGDSAVYLCASGRMSGRTDTQYFGPGTRLTVL.

This chain uses TRBV11-3 with TRBJ1-2; TRBD1 agrees at 7 bases. CDR3 length equals 14 residues. V lost 8 bases to trimming and J lost 3 bases; unmatched junction nucleotides: 9. CDR1 is SGHNT and CDR2 is YENEEA in the germline V gene. In DNA form, the CDR3 reads TGTGCCAGCTCCAAAGAGGGGGCTGACTATGGCTACACCTTC. This gives the protein CASSKEGADYGYTF.

The V gene is TRBV30, the J gene TRBJ1-5; D may be TRBD1 (5 bases). CDR1 is GTSNPN, CDR2 SVGIG, per germline (reference sequence). Between the trimmed V and J ends, which lost 2 bases and 1 base, there was a span of 24 bases. The CDR3 consists of 19 residues. CDR3 sequence reads: CAWSLGRTKGRKSNQPQHF. CDR3 DNA sequence: TGTGCCTGGAGTTTAGGCCGGACAAAAGGTAGGAAAAGCAATCAGCCCCAGCATTTT.

The chain recombines TRBV7-2 with TRBJ2-7; D remains ambiguous. The V and J ends lost 0 bases and 5 bases respectively, with 14 bases between them. This CDR3 spans 15 amino acids. Germline loops: CDR1 SGHTA, CDR2 FQGNSA. CDR3 sequence: CASSLAWAATDEQYF. The DNA of the CDR3 is TGTGCCAGCAGCTTAGCTTGGGCTGCTACGGACGAGCAGTACTTC.

The genes are TRBV10-3 and TRBJ1-3, with TRBD1 as a possible D gene (6 bases). The V end lost 3 bases, the J end lost 4 bases, and 13 bases lay between the germline ends. The length of the CDR3 is 15 residues. The germline gives CDR1 ENHRY, CDR2 SYGVKD. For the CDR3, the DNA is TGTGCCATCAGTGAATACCCAGGGGTCGGAAACACCATATATTTT. Residues: CAISEYPGVGNTIYF.

V and J are TRBV6-1 and TRBJ1-4; 10 positions match TRBD1. Trimming cost V 6 bases and J 3 bases; bases outside gene matches: 4. The CDR3 length is 15 residues. Germline V gene sequence: CDR1 MNHNS, CDR2 SASEGT. In nucleotides, the CDR3 is TGTGCCAGCAGGGTCGACAGGGGGCCTAATGAAAAACTGTTTTTT. Encoded protein: CASRVDRGPNEKLFF.

The V gene is TRBV5-5, the J gene TRBJ1-2; 7 nucleotides line up with TRBD1. The CDR3 contains 16 residues. Trimming at V came to 4 bases and at J to 7 bases, leaving 16 bases not matched to a gene. Germline-derived CDR1 and CDR2 are SGHKS and YYEKEE (reference sequence). This CDR3 is CASSANYDRVRGGYTF. The CDR3 DNA is TGTGCCAGCAGCGCAAATTATGACAGGGTGCGAGGTGGCTACACCTTC.

V usage is TRBV6-5 and J usage is TRBJ1-3, with D uncertain. Germline values: CDR1 MNHEY, CDR2 SVGAGI. CDR3 length equals 15 residues. V lost 4 bases, J lost 0 bases, and 10 bases lay in between. In DNA, the CDR3 is TGTGCCAGCAGTTCTCTCGGGGTCTCTGGAAACACCATATATTTT. Translation gives CASSSLGVSGNTIYF.

The chain joins TRBV11-2 to TRBJ2-7; 8 positions agree with TRBD2. This CDR3 has 15 residues. Trimming cost V 6 bases and J 2 bases; bases outside gene matches: 9. CDR1 and CDR2 (germline): SGHAT, FQNNGV. This CDR3 reads CASSVTSEDAYEQYF. CDR3 sequence (DNA): TGTGCCAGCAGTGTGACTAGCGAGGATGCCTACGAGCAGTACTTC.

This CDR3 reads CASSGKAGGGNEQFF. DNA of the CDR3: TGTGCCAGCAGCGGGAAAGCGGGAGGTGGCAATGAGCAGTTCTTC. The chain employs TRBV7-9 and TRBJ2-1, with 9 bases matching TRBD2. This CDR3 spans 15 amino acids. CDR1 and CDR2 from the germline V gene are SEHNR and FQNEAQ (reference sequence). The V segment lost 5 bases and the J segment 6 bases; nucleotides outside the gene matches: 8.

This chain links TRBV11-2 with TRBJ2-5; TRBD1 matches at 8 bases. V was pared by 5 bases and J by 5 bases, with 10 bases of the junction left unmatched. The CDR3 runs to 15 residues. CDR1 is SGHAT and CDR2 is FQNNGV in the germline V gene. CDR3 nucleotide sequence: TGTGCCAGCAGCCCCGCTGGACAGGGATGGGAGACCCAGTACTTC. Translating it yields CASSPAGQGWETQYF.